Sequencing of this TCR beta chain was carried out in a study of shared clonotypes between healthy human individuals. Study findings and constraints: Since donors were few, the genetic and exposure-history diversity represented was limited. What rarefaction showed was incomplete sorted-subset sequencing despite large depth.

Concerning this clone: Its specificity is unknown.

Per the original methods: There were no quality scores in the junction-only immunoSEQ sequences, so filtering differed. Assay used: immunoSEQ multiplex PCR; TCRdb lists only in-frame clones, some missing. The DNA gave D and trimming, while V, J and clone size come from that table. This table holds 2,500,000 or so clones, 80% to 95% found once. The CDR3 spans 13 residues. The germline gives CDR1 LGHNA, CDR2 YSLEER. V shed 6 bases and J shed 11 bases, with 17 bases lying between them. Researchers partitioned CD4+ cells into CD45RA+ naive and CD45RA-negative memory subsets. V usage is TRBV4-3 and J usage is TRBJ2-1, with D perhaps TRBD2 (7 bases). The TCR originated in a man between 18 and 29 years old in good health. Some clones in this sample may be carry-over from other donors' samples. Sample: naive CD4+ T cells from PBMCs. Subset indicated: CD45RA+ positively selected. The CDR3 nucleotides are TGCGCCAGCAGGAGGGGGGAGGGGGAAAAGCAGTTCTTC. Its protein is CASRRGEGEKQFF.